These 15 T cell receptor beta chains were all obtained from the same sample, sequenced in a study of beta chain features in type 1 diabetes. Study-wide points: All four CD4+ subsets of Type 1 diabetes patients contained TCRB CDR3s that were moderately but significantly shorter.

What was sequenced were expressed TCRB transcripts, since all of the isolated RNA had been reverse transcribed. Assay used: immunoSEQ multiplex PCR; TCRdb lists only in-frame clones, some missing. The sample gives about 710,000 clones, about an eighth of which show up once; 0.035% to 0.04% is in the top ten. These receptors have no identified antigens. The source material was naive CD4+ T cells from blood. These receptors all stem from a man younger than 35 with type 1 diabetes.

The chain uses TRBV5-4 and TRBJ2-5; no firm D call. V was trimmed by 2 bases and J by 1 base, leaving 9 bases between them. This CDR3 contains 14 residues. The germline gives CDR1 SGHNT, CDR2 YYREEE (reference sequence). DNA of the CDR3: TGTGCCAGCAGCTTCGGCCGGGTCCAAGAGACCCAGTACTTC. It specifies CASSFGRVQETQYF.

This clone appeared a few times. V and J are TRBV7-2 and TRBJ1-2, with D unclear. Germline CDR1 SGHTA, CDR2 FQGNSA. Trimming removed 5 bases from V and 6 bases from J, with 13 bases in between. This CDR3 comprises 13 residues. CDR3 sequence reads: CASSAWEGNGYTF. CDR3 nucleotides: TGTGCCAGCAGCGCTTGGGAGGGCAATGGCTACACCTTC.

This clone was seen more than once but under ten times. The chain couples TRBV29-1 to TRBJ1-1; maybe TRBD1 (5 bases). Trimming cost V 6 bases and J 5 bases, with 19 bases left between them. The CDR3 is 14 residues long. Germline V gene sequence: CDR1 SQVTM, CDR2 ANQGSEA. CDR3 loop: CSVGKGGALTEAFF. The CDR3 coding sequence is TGCAGCGTCGGTAAAGGAGGGGCGTTGACTGAAGCTTTCTTT.

This clone was counted a few times. V usage is TRBV28 and J usage is TRBJ2-1; possibly TRBD1 for D (6 bases). The V end was cut by 6 bases, the J end by 3 bases, with 9 bases between. This CDR3 comprises 13 residues. CDR1 is MDHEN and CDR2 is SYDVKM in the germline V gene. In DNA form, the CDR3 reads TGTGCCAGCAGAATGGACAGCTACAATGAGCAGTTCTTC. Residues: CASRMDSYNEQFF.

The chain joins TRBV23-1 to TRBJ2-7; D is possibly TRBD1 (5 bases). TRBV23-1 falls under the ORF class, with uncertain function. V dropped 4 bases and J dropped 1 base, with 20 bases sitting between them. This CDR3 has 17 amino acids. The CDR3 region has the DNA TGCGCCAGCAGTCCCACCTTAGGGCAGGGCGAATCCTACGAGCAGTACTTC. It translates to CASSPTLGQGESYEQYF.

The rearrangement uses TRBV29-1 and TRBJ1-2; D is unclear. Germline assignment: CDR1 SQVTM and CDR2 ANQGSEA. The CDR3 runs to 12 residues. Deletions cut 4 bases from V and 6 bases from J, with 12 bases between. The CDR3 DNA sequence: TGCAGCGTTGGGGGAGGCTATGATGGCTACACCTTC. This sequence encodes CSVGGGYDGYTF.

This clone showed up just a few times. This sequence joins TRBV5-1 and TRBJ2-2, with 9 bases that match TRBD1. The CDR3 spans 15 residues. Per germline, CDR1 SGHRS and CDR2 YFSETQ. V shed 4 bases and J 1 base; nucleotides not matched to a gene: 2. The CDR3 sequence: CASSKDRGNTGELFF. For the CDR3, the DNA is TGCGCCAGCAGCAAGGACAGGGGGAACACCGGGGAGCTGTTTTTT.

This rearrangement joins TRBV7-2 to TRBJ2-1; maybe TRBD1 (5 bases). V was pared by 2 bases and J by 7 bases, with 12 bases between. The germline gives CDR1 SGHTA, CDR2 FQGNSA. CDR3 length: 14 amino acids. CDR3 loop: CASSLQGRSNEQFF. CDR3 sequence (DNA): TGTGCCAGCAGCTTACAGGGTCGATCTAATGAGCAGTTCTTC.

In this sample, this clone turned up a few times. The V gene is TRBV5-1, the J gene TRBJ2-5, with D uncertain. The CDR3 loop spans 12 amino acids. Per germline, CDR1 SGHRS and CDR2 YFSETQ. The germline V and J ends were trimmed by 2 bases and 3 bases, with 5 bases remaining between them. The CDR3 region is CASSFPEETQYF. The CDR3 DNA reads TGCGCCAGCAGCTTTCCGGAAGAGACCCAGTACTTC.

The rearrangement links TRBV2 to TRBJ2-1; D remains unclear. This CDR3 comprises 12 residues. V gave up 6 bases and J gave up 12 bases, with 15 bases separating them. CDR1 and CDR2 from the germline V gene are SNHLY and FYNNEI. In nucleotides, the CDR3 is TGTGCCAGCAGAAGACTCACGACGGGGCAGTTCTTC. The encoded protein is CASRRLTTGQFF.

This clone turned up a few times. The genes are TRBV29-1 and TRBJ2-7; tentatively, D is TRBD1 (5 bases). Germline-derived CDR1 and CDR2 are SQVTM and ANQGSEA. CDR3 length equals 13 residues. V lost 1 base and J 11 bases, leaving 18 bases between the germline ends. The CDR3 is CSVEVDKRTRKYF. CDR3 bases: TGCAGCGTTGAAGTGGACAAGCGAACGAGGAAGTACTTC.

This clone has a handful of counts. This chain joins TRBV29-1 and TRBJ2-3; maybe TRBD1 (5 bases). Trimming removed 7 bases from V and 2 bases from J, with 16 bases in between. The CDR3 loop spans 14 amino acids. The germline gives CDR1 SQVTM, CDR2 ANQGSEA. The CDR3 region has the DNA TGCAGCGGGTGGACACACTCTAACACAGATACGCAGTATTTT. Its translation is CSGWTHSNTDTQYF.

This chain uses TRBV2 with TRBJ2-6, with no clear D. CDR1 is SNHLY and CDR2 is FYNNEI in the germline V gene. V dropped 7 bases and J dropped 3 bases, with 10 bases sitting between them. This CDR3 is 14 amino acids long. The DNA for the CDR3 is TGTGCCAGCAAGGTCAGTGATGGGGCCAACGTCCTGACTTTC. Translation gives CASKVSDGANVLTF.

In its sample, this clone was seen a few times. This chain links TRBV11-2 with TRBJ1-4; D is unclear. The V end lost 6 bases, the J end lost 4 bases, and 9 bases lay between the germline ends. The germline V gene has CDR1 SGHAT and CDR2 FQNNGV. The CDR3 covers 13 residues. CDR3 coding DNA: TGTGCCAGCAGACAGACACTTAATGAAAAACTGTTTTTT. Residues: CASRQTLNEKLFF.

The table lists this clone with a few counts. Other DNA sequences within the sample encode an identical CDR3. The chain joins TRBV6-5 to TRBJ1-2; 10 bases line up with TRBD1. With V trimmed by 0 bases and J by 5 bases, 0 bases remained unmatched. This CDR3 contains 14 residues. Germline V gives CDR1 MNHEY, CDR2 SVGAGI. CDR3 DNA: TGTGCCAGCAGTTACTCGGGACAGGGGTATGGCTACACCTTC. This translates into CASSYSGQGYGYTF.